This T cell receptor beta chain derives from a study of shared clonotypes between healthy human individuals. Looked up from germline, CDR1 is MNHEY and CDR2 is SMNVEV (reference sequence). This CDR3 spans 15 amino acids. V lost 5 bases, J lost 6 bases, and 20 bases lay in between. Profiled with immunoSEQ multiplex PCR; TCRdb holds only in-frame clones, not every one. The sample carries roughly 320,000 clones, around 87% recorded once. Specimen: memory CD8+ T cells sorted from blood. Indicated subset: CD45RO+ cells pooled with CCR7-negative TemRA cells. The source of this sequence is a young man in good health. The chain recombines TRBV27 with TRBJ2-7, with D perhaps assigned TRBD1 or TRBD2 (5 bases each). Written as DNA, the CDR3 is TGTGCCAGCAGTCCGCTGGGGGAGCCCCAGTGCGAGCAGTACTTC. It codes for CASSPLGEPQCEQYF.